Following are 8 T cell receptor beta chains from one sample sequenced in a study of cytomegalovirus exposure and HLA in healthy donors. PCR amplification relied on 60 Vbeta primers (plus 13 Jbeta primers). Assay used: immunoSEQ multiplex PCR; TCRdb lists only in-frame clones, some missing. The table includes roughly 160,000 clones, about 80% detected once. Specimen: PBMCs. The receptors were sampled from a man younger than 40 in good health and CMV-seronegative.

Points on this clone: Other DNA sequences in this specimen translate into the identical CDR3. This chain joins TRBV7-9 and TRBJ2-7; D call uncertain. The CDR3 covers 11 residues. Looked up from germline, CDR1 is SEHNR and CDR2 is FQNEAQ (reference sequence). The V end lost 1 base, the J end lost 7 bases, and 5 bases lay between the germline ends. The CDR3 spells CASSLGEEQYF. CDR3 DNA sequence: TGTGCCAGCAGCTTAGGCGAAGAGCAGTACTTC.

The chain couples TRBV27 to TRBJ2-1; 8 positions match TRBD2. The germline gives CDR1 MNHEY, CDR2 SMNVEV (reference sequence). The CDR3 covers 14 residues. Losses at the gene ends were 5 bases for V and 8 bases for J; bases not matched to a gene: 8. The CDR3 DNA reads TGTGCCAGCAGTAACGGGCGGGGGGTCGATGAGCAGTTCTTC. Protein sequence: CASSNGRGVDEQFF.

The CDR3: CASSRQGRWVNTGELFF. The CDR3 nucleotides read TGTGCCAGCAGCCGACAGGGGCGATGGGTGAACACCGGGGAGCTGTTTTTT. The chain has TRBV27 and TRBJ2-2; 8 bases fit TRBD1. The V gene end was trimmed by 6 bases and the J gene end by 1 base; junction bases not matched to a gene: 10. The CDR3 totals 17 residues. In germline, CDR1 is MNHEY, CDR2 SMNVEV (reference sequence).

The V and J genes are TRBV7-9 and TRBJ1-4; the D is unclear. CDR3 length: 13 amino acids. V shed 4 bases and J shed 2 bases, with 5 bases lying between them. The germline CDR1 and CDR2 sequences are SEHNR and FQNEAQ (reference sequence). The CDR3 sequence: CASSSRTNEKLFF. In DNA form, the CDR3 reads TGTGCCAGCAGCTCGCGGACTAATGAAAAACTGTTTTTT.

The chain recombines TRBV9 with TRBJ2-7; TRBD1 aligns across 7 bases. Germline V gene data show CDR1 as SGDLS and CDR2 as YYNGEE. This CDR3 spans 13 amino acids. Trimming at V came to 4 bases and at J to 3 bases, leaving 4 bases not matched to a gene. The CDR3 nucleotides read TGTGCCAGCAGCCTAGGACAGGACTACGAGCAGTACTTC. It specifies CASSLGQDYEQYF.

The chain links TRBV10-2 to TRBJ2-7, with 9 bases identical to TRBD2. With 6 bases clipped from V and 3 bases from J, the junction kept 6 bases outside the gene matches. Per germline, CDR1 WSHSY and CDR2 SAAADI. CDR3 size: 14 residues. The CDR3 is CASSLAGLHYEQYF. CDR3 sequence (DNA): TGCGCCAGCAGCCTAGCGGGACTGCACTACGAGCAGTACTTC.

This clone appeared a few times. The chain couples TRBV5-6 to TRBJ1-1, with D uncertain. The CDR3 sequence is 14 residues long. CDR1 is SGHDT, CDR2 YYEEEE, per germline. V shed 4 bases and J shed 1 base, with 11 bases lying between them. The CDR3 coding sequence is TGTGCCAGCAGCCCCTTGAGAGGGAACACTGAAGCTTTCTTT. This gives the protein CASSPLRGNTEAFF. The whole variable domain, filled in from reference TRBV5-6 and TRBJ1-1, reads DAGVTQSPTHLIKTRGQQVTLRCSPKSGHDTVSWYQQALGQGPQFIFQYYEEEERQRGNFPDRFSGHQFPNYSSELNVNALLLGDSALYLCASSPLRGNTEAFFGQGTRLTVV.

This chain uses TRBV7-8 with TRBJ1-2; TRBD1 matches 7 bases. Trimming took 1 base from V and 10 from J; bases not matched to a gene: 9. Germline loops: CDR1 SGHVS, CDR2 FQNEAQ. CDR3 length: 14 residues. CDR3 protein: CASSLGRDSKLYTF. The DNA of the CDR3 is TGTGCCAGCAGCTTAGGCCGGGACAGCAAACTCTACACCTTC.